The 25 T cell receptor beta chains listed next were all sequenced from one sample in a study of blood T cell repertoires in COVID-19. Sequencing was performed with immunoSEQ multiplex PCR; in TCRdb, only in-frame clones are kept and a portion is missing. The sample carries approximately 170,000 clones, approximately 86% recorded once. What was sequenced was peripheral blood. The origin of the receptors is a woman over 75 with active or convalescent COVID-19.

The gene calls are TRBV6-5 and TRBJ2-5; 12 bases are shared with TRBD1. Germline values: CDR1 MNHEY, CDR2 SVGAGI. This CDR3 has 14 amino acids. The V gene end was trimmed by 9 bases and the J gene end by 4 bases; junction bases not matched to a gene: 6. For the CDR3, the DNA is TGTGCCAGTTTGGGGACAGGGGGCAGAGAGACCCAGTACTTC. It codes for CASLGTGGRETQYF.

The V call is TRBV2, the J call TRBJ1-1, with a possible D match to TRBD1 (5 bases). CDR3 length: 14 amino acids. From germline, CDR1 is SNHLY and CDR2 FYNNEI. Trimming left V 4 bases short and J 4 bases short, with 13 bases between. The CDR3 DNA reads as TGTGCCAGCAGTGTCGGGAGGGGACGCACTGAAGCTTTCTTT. This codes for CASSVGRGRTEAFF.

The V gene is TRBV7-9, the J gene TRBJ1-1; 9 nucleotides match TRBD1. The CDR3 sequence is 15 residues long. J lost 11 bases, V lost 2 bases, and 12 bases had no gene match. CDR1 is SEHNR, CDR2 FQNEAQ, per germline (reference sequence). CDR3 coding DNA: TGTGCCAGCAGCTTACCACAGGGGGCGCGTGTTTCGGCTTTCTTT. This sequence encodes CASSLPQGARVSAFF.

The genes are TRBV12-3 or TRBV12-4 and TRBJ2-2; D is undetermined. V lost 1 base and J lost 4, with 4 bases in between. There are 13 residues in the CDR3. The CDR3 loop reads CASSLGATGELFF. The CDR3 region has the DNA TGTGCCAGCAGTTTAGGAGCCACCGGGGAGCTGTTTTTT.

The rearrangement links TRBV7-8 to TRBJ1-2; the D gene is possibly TRBD1 (6 bases). CDR1 and CDR2 from the germline V gene are SGHVS and FQNEAQ. V gave up 5 bases and J gave up 4 bases, with 17 bases separating them. The CDR3 contains 15 residues. DNA of the CDR3: TGTGCCAGCAGCATAACCGGGACAACAACCTATGGCTACACCTTC. It yields the protein CASSITGTTTYGYTF.

This clone was detected a few times. The chain has TRBV7-3 and TRBJ2-1; TRBD1 agrees at 8 bases. This CDR3 spans 16 amino acids. Germline-derived CDR1 and CDR2 are SGHTA and FQGTGA. V gave up 4 bases and J gave up 8 bases; unmatched junction bases: 13. CDR3 protein: CASSSSGTGGIYEQFF. The CDR3 DNA reads as TGTGCCAGCAGCTCGTCCGGGACAGGAGGTATCTATGAGCAGTTCTTC. The whole variable domain, remainder taken from reference TRBV7-3 and TRBJ2-1, is GAGVSQTPSNKVTEKGKYVELRCDPISGHTALYWYRQSLGQGPEFLIYFQGTGAADDSGLPNDRFFAVRPEGSVSTLKIQRTERGDSAVYLCASSSSGTGGIYEQFFGPGTRLTVL.

Notes on this clone: The sample has other DNA sequences that encode this CDR3 too. The rearrangement uses TRBV19 and TRBJ1-1, with D maybe TRBD1 (5 bases). V shed 1 base and J shed 4 bases, with 7 bases lying between them. CDR1 is LNHDA and CDR2 is SQIVND in the germline V gene (reference sequence). This CDR3 has 13 amino acids. Here the CDR3 DNA reads TGTGCCAGTAGTATAGCGGGGGGCACTGAAGCTTTCTTT. It translates to CASSIAGGTEAFF.

The chain has TRBV5-1 and TRBJ2-1; maybe TRBD2 (7 bases). V lost 0 bases and J lost 0, with 19 bases in between. The germline V gene has CDR1 SGHRS and CDR2 YFSETQ. The CDR3 loop spans 19 amino acids. In nucleotides, the CDR3 is TGCGCCAGCAGCTTGGGGGCCGGGGGGCGTAAGAGCTCCTACAATGAGCAGTTCTTC. Protein product: CASSLGAGGRKSSYNEQFF.

About this clone itself: The junction and the germline gene differ at one end; a read error may be behind it. The V call is TRBV20-1, the J call TRBJ1-4, with D perhaps matching TRBD1 (6 bases). Germline CDR1 DFQATT, CDR2 SNEGSKA (reference sequence). CDR3 length: 10 amino acids. CDR3 nucleotide sequence: TGCAGTGCCTCAGGGGCGCGAATGAATTTT. This gives the protein CSASGARMNF.

The rearrangement uses TRBV5-4 and TRBJ2-7, with 9 bases lining up with TRBD1. Germline lookup yields CDR1 SGHNT and CDR2 YYREEE (reference sequence). The CDR3 is 15 residues long. Trimming at V came to 4 bases and at J to 7 bases, leaving 12 bases not matched to a gene. The CDR3 spells CASSLRQGGSSEQYF. CDR3 nucleotides: TGTGCCAGCAGCCTTCGACAGGGGGGCTCGTCGGAGCAGTACTTC. The full variable domain, with the rest looked up from reference TRBV5-4 and TRBJ2-7, is ETGVTQSPTHLIKTRGQQVTLRCSSQSGHNTVSWYQQALGQGPQFIFQYYREEENGRGNFPPRFSGLQFPNYSSELNVNALELDDSALYLCASSLRQGGSSEQYFGPGTRLTVT.

This clone has only a few counts. The chain has TRBV19 and TRBJ1-1; D gene unclear. The V end lost 5 bases, the J end lost 1 base, and 14 bases lay between the germline ends. The CDR3 sequence is 15 residues long. Germline assignment: CDR1 LNHDA and CDR2 SQIVND (reference sequence). The CDR3 protein is CASSPRGRGNTEAFF. The CDR3 region has the DNA TGTGCCAGTAGTCCTCGTGGACGGGGGAACACTGAAGCTTTCTTT. Combining the CDR3 with reference TRBV19 and TRBJ1-1 gives the whole variable domain DGGITQSPKYLFRKEGQNVTLSCEQNLNHDAMYWYRQDPGQGLRLIYYSQIVNDFQKGDIAEGYSVSREKKESFPLTVTSAQKNPTAFYLCASSPRGRGNTEAFFGQGTRLTVV.

This chain connects TRBV6-5 to TRBJ1-4; the D is unclear. Trimming removed 4 bases from V and 0 bases from J, with 9 bases in between. This CDR3 contains 15 residues. Germline V gene lookup returns CDR1 MNHEY and CDR2 SVGAGI. The CDR3 sequence: CASSSGTATNEKLFF. The CDR3 DNA follows: TGTGCCAGCAGTTCCGGAACAGCAACTAATGAAAAACTGTTTTTT.

This clone occurred once. V gene TRBV9 combines with J gene TRBJ2-6, with 10 bases that match TRBD2. The germline V gene encodes CDR1 SGDLS and CDR2 YYNGEE. V was clipped by 4 bases and J by 3 bases; unmatched bases: 1. CDR3 length: 15 residues. The CDR3 here is CASSTSGNGANVLTF. CDR3 in DNA: TGTGCCAGCAGCACTAGCGGGAATGGGGCCAACGTCCTGACTTTC.

This chain links TRBV28 with TRBJ2-4; weak D call: TRBD2 (6 bases). This CDR3 has 15 residues. In germline, CDR1 is MDHEN, CDR2 SYDVKM. V was pared by 2 bases and J by 7 bases, with 15 bases between. CDR3 protein: CASSLPVLGGNIQYF. The CDR3 DNA is TGTGCCAGCAGTTTACCGGTCCTTGGGGGGAACATTCAGTACTTC.

The V call is TRBV6-5, the J call TRBJ1-1; D is uncertain. Germline CDR1 MNHEY, CDR2 SVGAGI. CDR3 length: 14 amino acids. Trimming took off 5 bases at V and 4 bases at J, with 14 bases between the two ends. The CDR3 sequence is CASSREGPATEAFF. The CDR3, as DNA: TGTGCCAGCAGTAGAGAGGGCCCCGCCACTGAAGCTTTCTTT.

This clone was picked up a small number of times. V is TRBV5-4 and J is TRBJ1-2, with unresolved D. Germline V CDR1 and CDR2: SGHNT, YYREEE (reference sequence). The CDR3 loop spans 16 amino acids. V dropped 4 bases and J dropped 5 bases, with 21 bases sitting between them. The CDR3 coding sequence is TGTGCCAGCAGCCCAATGACACCTGGCCCGGGGTATGGCTACACCTTC. Its protein is CASSPMTPGPGYGYTF.

J is TRBJ1-2 and V is TRBV28; TRBD1 might be the D (5 bases). The CDR3 runs 16 residues. CDR1 and CDR2 from the germline V gene are MDHEN and SYDVKM. Trimming pared 5 bases from V and 0 bases from J, leaving 16 bases between. CDR3 residues: CASSTQKGIANYGYTF. As DNA, the CDR3 is TGTGCCAGCAGTACCCAAAAGGGGATAGCTAACTATGGCTACACCTTC.

This clone appeared many times. The rearrangement uses TRBV20-1 and TRBJ2-1, with 7 bases aligning to TRBD2. V trimming: 5 bases; J trimming: 10 bases; junction bases outside the gene matches: 5. CDR3 length equals 11 residues. Germline CDR1 is DFQATT and CDR2 is SNEGSKA (reference sequence). The CDR3 reads CSADTSAEQFF. The CDR3 bases are TGCAGTGCTGACACTAGCGCCGAGCAGTTCTTC.

This chain links TRBV15 with TRBJ2-5; 8 bases fit TRBD2. J gave up 5 bases and V 0 bases, and 8 bases lay outside the gene matches. The germline V gene has CDR1 LNHNV and CDR2 YYDKDF (reference sequence). CDR3 length: 16 amino acids. The CDR3 bases are TGTGCCACCAGCAGAGATCGGGGGGGCCAGTGGGAGACCCAGTACTTC. Its translation: CATSRDRGGQWETQYF. The full variable domain, in which reference TRBV15 and TRBJ2-5 provide the parts outside the CDR3, is DAMVIQNPRYQVTQFGKPVTLSCSQTLNHNVMYWYQQKSSQAPKLLFHYYDKDFNNEADTPDNFQSRRPNTSFCFLDIRSPGLGDTAMYLCATSRDRGGQWETQYFGPGTRLLVL.

The chain couples TRBV9 to TRBJ2-1; tentatively, D is TRBD2 (5 bases). The V end lost 7 bases, the J end lost 6 bases, and 11 bases lay between the germline ends. The CDR3 length is 12 residues. Germline loops: CDR1 SGDLS, CDR2 YYNGEE. The DNA of the CDR3 is TGTGCCAGCTCCAGCGGATTCAATGAGCAGTTCTTC. Translating it yields CASSSGFNEQFF.

The chain is built from TRBV2 and TRBJ2-7; 11 bases map to TRBD2. V lost 5 bases, J lost 7 bases, and 4 bases stayed unmatched. In germline, CDR1 is SNHLY, CDR2 FYNNEI. CDR3 length: 13 residues. The chain's CDR3 is CASSLGLAEEQYF. For the CDR3, the DNA is TGTGCCAGCAGTTTGGGACTAGCGGAAGAGCAGTACTTC.

V gene TRBV12-3 or TRBV12-4 combines with J gene TRBJ2-2; maybe TRBD2 (5 bases). The V gene lost 0 bases and the J gene lost 7 bases, with 6 bases spanning the gap. CDR3 length: 13 residues. The CDR3 DNA is TGTGCCAGCAGTTTAGCACGGGGCGGGGAGCTGTTTTTT. The encoded protein is CASSLARGGELFF.

The chain is built from TRBV5-1 and TRBJ1-2; possibly TRBD1 for D (6 bases). CDR3 size: 12 residues. The V and J ends lost 1 base and 13 bases respectively, with 14 bases between them. Per the germline V gene, CDR1 is SGHRS and CDR2 is YFSETQ. The CDR3 here is CASSLPGAGFTF. The CDR3 region has the DNA TGCGCCAGCAGCTTGCCAGGGGCTGGATTCACCTTC.

This sequence joins TRBV9 and TRBJ1-5; TRBD1 matches at 8 bases. The V and J ends lost 5 bases and 8 bases, in that order; junction bases with no gene match: 9. CDR3 length: 14 amino acids. CDR1 SGDLS and CDR2 YYNGEE come from the germline V gene. CDR3 protein: CASSLGQGREPQHF. In nucleotides, the CDR3 is TGTGCCAGCAGTCTCGGACAGGGTAGGGAGCCCCAGCATTTT.

The chain joins TRBV7-7 to TRBJ2-1; 7 bases align to TRBD1. The CDR3 sequence is 15 residues long. The V gene end was trimmed by 5 bases and the J gene end by 5 bases; junction bases not matched to a gene: 9. Germline CDR1 SSHAT, CDR2 FNYEAQ (reference sequence). Here the CDR3 DNA reads TGTGCCAGCAGCACCGGGACAGCGACCCACAATGAGCAGTTCTTC. This translates into CASSTGTATHNEQFF.